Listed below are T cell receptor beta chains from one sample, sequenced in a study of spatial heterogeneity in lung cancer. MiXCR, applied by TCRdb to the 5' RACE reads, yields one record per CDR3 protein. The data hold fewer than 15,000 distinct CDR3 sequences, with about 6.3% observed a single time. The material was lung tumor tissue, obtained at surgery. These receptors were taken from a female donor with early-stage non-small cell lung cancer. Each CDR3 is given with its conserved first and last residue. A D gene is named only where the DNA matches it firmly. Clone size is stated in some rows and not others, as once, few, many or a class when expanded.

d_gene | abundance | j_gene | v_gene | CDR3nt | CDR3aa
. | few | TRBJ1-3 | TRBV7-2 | TGTGCCAGCAGCTTCAGAACTAAGGGGTCTGGAAACACCATATATTTT | CASSFRTKGSGNTIYF
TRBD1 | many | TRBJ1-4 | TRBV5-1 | TGCGCCAGCAGCCCGGACAGGGGGCTAGGAAAACTGTTTTTT | CASSPDRGLGKLFF
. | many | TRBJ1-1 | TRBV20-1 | TGCAGTGCTATGGTGCAGGCGCTCACTGAAGCTTTCTTT | CSAMVQALTEAFF
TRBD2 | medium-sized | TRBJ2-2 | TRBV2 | TGTGCCAGCAGTCGGTCTAGCGGGAGTATTGCCGGGGAGCTGTTTTTT | CASSRSSGSIAGELFF
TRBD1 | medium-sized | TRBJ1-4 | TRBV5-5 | TGTGCCAGCAGGCTCACAGGGGCGAGAGAAAAACTGTTTTTT | CASRLTGAREKLFF
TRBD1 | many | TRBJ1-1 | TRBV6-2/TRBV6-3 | TGTGCCAGCAGTTACAAGGGGGCAGACACTGAAGCTTTCTTT | CASSYKGADTEAFF
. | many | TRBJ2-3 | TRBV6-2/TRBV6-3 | TGTGCCAGCAGTGCCCCCGGGCGGTCCGGCACAGATACGCAGTATTTT | CASSAPGRSGTDTQYF
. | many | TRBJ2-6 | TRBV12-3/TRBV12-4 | TGTGCCAGCAGTTTTTTTTTGGCGGGCGGTTTCGTTGCTGGGGCCAACGTCCTGACTTTC | CASSFFLAGGFVAGANVLTF
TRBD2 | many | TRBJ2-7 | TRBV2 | TGTGCCAGCAGCACGACTAGCGGGAGGGCCCGGGAGCAGTACTTC | CASSTTSGRAREQYF
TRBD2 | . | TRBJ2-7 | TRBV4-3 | TGCGCCAGCAGCCTAGCGGGTTCCTACGAGCAGTACTTC | CASSLAGSYEQYF
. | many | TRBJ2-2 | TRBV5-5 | TGTGCCAGCAGCTCCCGGGACAAGAACACCGGGGAGCTGTTTTTT | CASSSRDKNTGELFF
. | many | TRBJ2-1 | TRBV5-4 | TGTGCCAGCAGCCGATCAGGGGCGGGCGATGAGCAGTTCTTC | CASSRSGAGDEQFF
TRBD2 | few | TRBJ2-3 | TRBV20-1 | TGCAGTGCGGCACGCCCCGGGACTAGCGGGCATAGCACAGATACGCAGTATTTT | CSAARPGTSGHSTDTQYF
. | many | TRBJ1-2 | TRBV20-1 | TGCAGTGCTAGAATGCCGGGCAGGGCCTATGGCTACACCTTC | CSARMPGRAYGYTF
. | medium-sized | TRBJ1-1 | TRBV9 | TGTGCCAGTTCCTGGGCTTCAACGAACACTGAAGCTTTCTTT | CASSWASTNTEAFF